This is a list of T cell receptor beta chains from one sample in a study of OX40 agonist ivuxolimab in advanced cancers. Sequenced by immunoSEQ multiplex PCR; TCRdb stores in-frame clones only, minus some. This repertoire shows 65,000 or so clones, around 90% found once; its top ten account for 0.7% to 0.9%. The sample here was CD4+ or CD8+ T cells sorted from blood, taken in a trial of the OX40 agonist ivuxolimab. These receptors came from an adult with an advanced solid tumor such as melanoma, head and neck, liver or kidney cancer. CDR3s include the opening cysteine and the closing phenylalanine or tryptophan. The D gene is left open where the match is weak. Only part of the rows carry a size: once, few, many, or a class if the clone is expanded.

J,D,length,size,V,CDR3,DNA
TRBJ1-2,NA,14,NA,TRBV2,CASSEFKTEKRYTF,TGTGCCAGCAGTGAATTTAAGACAGAGAAGCGCTACACCTTC
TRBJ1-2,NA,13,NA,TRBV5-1,CASSREVGYGYTF,TGCGCCAGCAGCAGGGAAGTAGGCTATGGCTACACCTTC
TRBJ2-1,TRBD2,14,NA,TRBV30,CAWSRERLHNEQFF,TGTGCCTGGTCGCGGGAGAGGTTGCACAATGAGCAGTTCTTC
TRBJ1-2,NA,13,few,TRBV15,CATSRETGYGYTF,TGTGCCACCAGCAGAGAAACGGGATATGGCTACACCTTC
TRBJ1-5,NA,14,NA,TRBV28,CASSGLGNKQPQHF,TGTGCCAGCAGTGGACTAGGGAACAAACAGCCCCAGCATTTT
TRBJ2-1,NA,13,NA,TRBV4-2,CASSYSPPNEQFF,TGTGCCAGCAGCTACAGCCCCCCCAATGAGCAGTTCTTC
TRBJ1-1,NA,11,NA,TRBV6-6,CASSREAEAFF,TGTGCCAGCAGTCGGGAGGCTGAAGCTTTCTTT
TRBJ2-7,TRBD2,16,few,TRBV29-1,CSVDRGGTSGGGEQYF,TGCAGCGTTGATAGGGGTGGGACTAGCGGGGGCGGTGAGCAGTACTTC
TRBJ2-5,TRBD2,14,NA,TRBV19,CASRGSGAPETQYF,TGTGCCAGTAGGGGCAGCGGGGCGCCAGAGACCCAGTACTTC
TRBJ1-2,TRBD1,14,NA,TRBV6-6,CASSTGQGRIGYTF,TGTGCCAGCAGCACAGGACAGGGGAGGATCGGCTACACCTTC
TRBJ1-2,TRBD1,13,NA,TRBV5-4,CASSGGQDYGYTF,TGTGCCAGCAGCGGGGGACAGGACTATGGCTACACCTTC
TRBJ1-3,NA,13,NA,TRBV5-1,CASSYGPGNTIYF,TGCGCCAGCAGTTACGGGCCCGGGAACACCATATATTTT
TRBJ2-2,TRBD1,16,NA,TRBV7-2,CASSPVGTGVTGELFF,TGTGCCAGCAGCCCCGTCGGGACAGGGGTCACCGGGGAGCTGTTTTTT
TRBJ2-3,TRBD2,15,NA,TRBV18,CASSSTSGGIDTQYF,TGTGCCAGCTCATCGACTAGCGGGGGCATAGATACGCAGTATTTT